A selection of T cell receptor beta chains follows, all from one sample in a study of CD8 T cells in Susac syndrome. One entry per CDR3 protein results from TCRdb running MiXCR on the immunoSEQ multiplex PCR reads. The data contain about 110,000 distinct CDR3 sequences, less than 95% of them singletons. Sequenced: CD8+ T cells from PBMCs. The origin of the receptors is a human donor with Susac syndrome. The CDR3 runs from the conserved cysteine through the conserved F or W. Fields, in order: J gene, V gene, D gene, clone size, CDR3 protein, CDR3 DNA. A D gene is named only where the DNA matches it firmly. The listing skips clone size in some rows; elsewhere it reads once, few, many or a size class.

TRBJ2-5 | TRBV7-9 | - | - | CASSRVGGQETQYF | TGTGCCAGCAGCCGGGTCGGAGGCCAAGAGACCCAGTACTTC
TRBJ2-7 | TRBV20-1 | TRBD1 | - | CSAGDRGKYEQYF | TGCAGTGCTGGGGACAGGGGGAAATACGAGCAGTACTTC
TRBJ2-3 | TRBV20-1 | - | - | CSARGTASTDTQYF | TGCAGTGCCCGCGGGACAGCCAGCACAGATACGCAGTATTTT
TRBJ2-3 | TRBV7-9 | TRBD2 | - | CASSASSGSTDTQYF | TGTGCCAGCAGCGCGTCTAGCGGGAGCACAGATACGCAGTATTTT
TRBJ2-5 | TRBV7-8 | TRBD1 | - | CASSFQGATQETQYF | TGTGCCAGCAGCTTCCAGGGGGCGACACAAGAGACCCAGTACTTC
TRBJ1-2 | TRBV6-5 | TRBD1 | - | CASSGRTGDEGYTF | TGTGCCAGCAGCGGCCGGACAGGGGACGAGGGCTACACCTTC
TRBJ2-1 | TRBV12-5 | TRBD1 | - | CASGRGAGTGSHNEQFF | TGTGCTAGTGGGCGCGGAGCCGGGACAGGGTCCCACAATGAGCAGTTCTTC
TRBJ1-5 | TRBV6-2/TRBV6-3 | - | - | CASTPARNQPQHF | TGTGCCAGCACCCCCGCCCGAAATCAGCCCCAGCATTTT
TRBJ2-1 | TRBV4-1 | - | few | CASSQDFGGAYNEQFF | TGCGCCAGCAGCCAAGATTTCGGGGGCGCCTACAATGAGCAGTTCTTC
TRBJ2-1 | TRBV29-1 | TRBD2 | - | CSVDGLAVNEQFF | TGCAGCGTGGATGGACTAGCGGTTAATGAGCAGTTCTTC
TRBJ2-7 | TRBV9 | TRBD1 | - | CASSPRDRVPYEQYF | TGTGCCAGCAGCCCTCGGGACAGGGTTCCCTACGAGCAGTACTTC
TRBJ1-2 | TRBV9 | - | - | CASSVDRGLYGYTF | TGTGCCAGCAGCGTAGATAGGGGACTCTATGGCTACACCTTC
TRBJ1-1 | TRBV7-9 | - | - | CASSFYGTEAFF | TGTGCCAGCAGCTTCTACGGGACGGAAGCTTTCTTT
TRBJ2-7 | TRBV4-3 | - | - | CASSQVRSRSYEQYF | TGCGCCAGCAGCCAAGTGAGGTCTCGCTCCTACGAGCAGTACTTC
TRBJ1-6 | TRBV12-3/TRBV12-4 | - | - | CASSPPHRVKNSPLHF | TGTGCCAGCAGCCCCCCACACAGGGTGAAGAATTCACCCCTCCACTTT
TRBJ2-7 | TRBV2 | TRBD1 | - | CASSRRDRVYEQYF | TGTGCCAGCAGCCGCAGGGACAGGGTTTACGAGCAGTACTTC
TRBJ2-2 | TRBV14 | TRBD2 | - | CASRPLGGTGELFF | TGTGCCAGCAGACCTCTCGGGGGGACCGGGGAGCTGTTTTTT
TRBJ2-1 | TRBV6-2/TRBV6-3 | TRBD1 | - | CASRPGTGGSEQFF | TGTGCCAGCAGGCCCGGGACAGGTGGGAGTGAGCAGTTCTTC
TRBJ2-1 | TRBV14 | - | - | CASSRTRNNEQFF | TGTGCCAGCAGCCGGACCAGAAACAATGAGCAGTTCTTC
TRBJ2-1 | TRBV5-1 | - | - | CASSEWGTNEQFF | TGCGCCAGCAGCGAATGGGGGACTAATGAGCAGTTCTTC
TRBJ2-3 | TRBV12-3/TRBV12-4 | TRBD2 | - | CATGAGVTDTQYF | TGTGCCACCGGAGCGGGGGTCACAGATACGCAGTATTTT
TRBJ2-3 | TRBV4-1 | TRBD1 | - | CASSHAGTGGTDTQYF | TGCGCCAGCAGCCACGCCGGGACAGGGGGGACAGATACGCAGTATTTT
TRBJ2-5 | TRBV25-1 | - | - | CASSPQTGPGATQYF | TGTGCCAGCAGTCCTCAGACAGGGCCGGGGGCGACCCAGTACTTC
TRBJ2-2 | TRBV5-1 | - | - | CASSLEFTVTGELFF | TGCGCCAGCAGCTTGGAATTCACGGTGACCGGGGAGCTGTTTTTT
TRBJ1-6 | TRBV6-1 | - | - | CASILRGWDSPLHF | TGTGCCAGCATTCTTCGAGGGTGGGATTCACCCCTCCACTTT
TRBJ2-7 | TRBV5-4 | TRBD2 | - | CASSPGLAYEQYF | TGTGCCAGCAGCCCGGGACTAGCCTACGAGCAGTACTTC
TRBJ1-2 | TRBV9 | - | - | CASRAGFGYTF | TGTGCCAGCAGAGCAGGTTTTGGCTACACCTTC
TRBJ2-5 | TRBV21-1 | - | - | CASSTFKGRTLSDQYF | TGTGCCAGCAGCACTTTTAAGGGTCGGACCCTAAGTGACCAGTACTTC
TRBJ1-2 | TRBV6-2/TRBV6-3 | - | once | CASSYVGTDGNDYGYTF | TGTGCCAGCAGTTACGTGGGGACGGATGGCAATGACTATGGCTACACCTTC
TRBJ1-2 | TRBV9 | - | - | CASFDRNYGYTF | TGTGCCAGTTTCGACAGGAACTATGGCTACACCTTC
TRBJ2-5 | TRBV4-1 | - | - | CASSQDDLQETQYF | TGCGCCAGCAGCCAAGACGACCTACAAGAGACCCAGTACTTC
TRBJ2-2 | TRBV11-3 | - | - | CASRDAAGELFF | TGTGCCAGCAGGGATGCGGCCGGGGAGCTGTTTTTT
TRBJ1-1 | TRBV4-3 | - | - | CASSQDSDTEAFF | TGCGCCAGCAGCCAAGATTCGGACACTGAAGCTTTCTTT
TRBJ2-2 | TRBV29-1 | - | - | CSAEVRGMDTGELFF | TGCAGCGCAGAGGTTCGGGGGATGGACACCGGGGAGCTGTTTTTT
TRBJ2-1 | TRBV29-1 | - | once | CSVEGRRNEQFF | TGCAGCGTTGAGGGCCGCCGTAATGAGCAGTTCTTC
TRBJ2-6 | TRBV6-5 | - | - | CASSYSGVGANVLTF | TGTGCCAGCAGTTACTCAGGAGTAGGGGCCAACGTCCTGACTTTC
TRBJ2-7 | TRBV18 | TRBD2 | - | CASSPAGGGEQYF | TGTGCCAGCTCACCAGCGGGGGGAGGTGAGCAGTACTTC
TRBJ2-3 | TRBV2 | - | - | CASHSLSTDTQYF | TGTGCCAGCCACAGTCTTAGCACAGATACGCAGTATTTT
TRBJ2-7 | TRBV13 | - | - | CASSLGARDEQYF | TGTGCCAGCAGCTTGGGAGCTCGGGACGAGCAGTACTTC
TRBJ1-1 | TRBV29-1 | - | - | CSVAGGADTEAFF | TGCAGCGTTGCTGGGGGGGCGGACACTGAAGCTTTCTTT
TRBJ2-2 | TRBV29-1 | - | - | CSVEEGSGGELFF | TGCAGCGTTGAAGAAGGATCCGGAGGGGAGCTGTTTTTT
TRBJ1-4 | TRBV20-1 | - | - | CSTPGTVTFATNEKLFF | TGCAGTACACCCGGGACGGTGACATTTGCAACTAATGAAAAACTGTTTTTT
TRBJ2-7 | TRBV4-2 | TRBD2 | - | CASSQDRSSGGHEQYF | TGTGCCAGCAGCCAAGATCGGTCGAGCGGGGGGCACGAGCAGTACTTC
TRBJ2-3 | TRBV20-1 | - | - | CSARDPYTLYTDTQYF | TGCAGTGCTAGAGATCCGTACACCCTCTACACGGATACGCAGTATTTT
TRBJ2-7 | TRBV3-1 | - | - | CASSQASLAREQYF | TGTGCCAGCAGCCAGGCTAGCCTGGCTAGGGAGCAGTACTTC
TRBJ1-1 | TRBV12-3/TRBV12-4 | - | - | CASSFGQGTAEAFF | TGTGCCAGCAGTTTTGGGCAGGGGACCGCTGAAGCTTTCTTT
TRBJ1-1 | TRBV12-3/TRBV12-4 | - | - | CASRDAFWNTEAFF | TGTGCCAGCAGGGATGCCTTTTGGAACACTGAAGCTTTCTTT
TRBJ2-3 | TRBV12-3/TRBV12-4 | TRBD1 | - | CASNAQGTDTQYF | TGTGCCAGCAACGCACAGGGGACAGATACGCAGTATTTT
TRBJ2-3 | TRBV29-1 | - | - | CSVDRGPDTQYF | TGCAGCGTTGACAGGGGCCCAGATACGCAGTATTTT
TRBJ2-5 | TRBV5-4 | TRBD1 | - | CASRGTEQETQYF | TGTGCCAGCAGGGGGACAGAACAAGAGACCCAGTACTTC
TRBJ2-2 | TRBV6-1 | - | - | CASSGKRLARGSGELFF | TGTGCCAGCAGTGGAAAGAGGCTAGCGAGGGGCTCCGGGGAGCTGTTTTTT
TRBJ2-7 | TRBV9 | TRBD1 | - | CASSVDGTGGLVEQYF | TGTGCCAGCAGCGTAGATGGCACAGGGGGACTGGTCGAGCAGTACTTC